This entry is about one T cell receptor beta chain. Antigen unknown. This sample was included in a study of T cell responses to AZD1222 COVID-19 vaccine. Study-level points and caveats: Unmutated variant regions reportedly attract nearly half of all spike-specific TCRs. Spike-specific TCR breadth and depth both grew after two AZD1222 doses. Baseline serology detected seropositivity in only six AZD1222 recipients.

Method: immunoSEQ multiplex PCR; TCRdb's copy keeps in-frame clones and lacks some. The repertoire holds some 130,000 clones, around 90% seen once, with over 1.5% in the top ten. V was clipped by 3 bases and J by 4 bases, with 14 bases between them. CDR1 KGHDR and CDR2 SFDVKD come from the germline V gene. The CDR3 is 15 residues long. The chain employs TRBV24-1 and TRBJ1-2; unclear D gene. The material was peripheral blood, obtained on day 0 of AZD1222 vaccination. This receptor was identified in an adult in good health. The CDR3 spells CATSDPVGSPYGYTF. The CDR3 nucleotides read TGTGCCACCAGTGATCCCGTGGGGTCCCCCTATGGCTACACCTTC.